This T cell receptor beta chain was sequenced in a study of cytomegalovirus exposure and HLA in healthy donors. General study findings and limits: Cytomegalovirus-associated status was assigned to roughly 160 TCR beta chains. It was taken for granted in presence/absence analyses that sequencing depth across donors was roughly uniform. Using a false discovery rate of 0.05, a later analysis showed that 15,000 to 20,000 TCR beta sequences were associated with HLA alleles.

It was with 60 Vbeta and 13 Jbeta primers that the PCR ran. Data came from immunoSEQ multiplex PCR; TCRdb stores just in-frame clones and leaves some out. The data contain 150,000 to 200,000 clones, approximately 73% of them seen just once; the ten biggest clones take up 10%. Details on this clone: As yet, its antigen is unknown.

The V end lost 1 base, the J end lost 4 bases, and 19 bases lay between the germline ends. The CDR3 sequence is 18 residues long. Germline values: CDR1 SNHLY, CDR2 FYNNEI. This TCR was sampled from a man aged 25 to 45 in good health and CMV-seropositive. The chain joins TRBV2 to TRBJ2-2; D may be TRBD2 (6 bases). Sequencing used PBMCs. The CDR3 loop is CASSEDIGGRKFTGELFF. CDR3 coding DNA: TGTGCCAGCAGTGAAGATATAGGAGGGAGGAAATTCACCGGGGAGCTGTTTTTT. The full variable domain, in which reference TRBV2 and TRBJ2-2 provide the parts outside the CDR3, is EPEVTQTPSHQVTQMGQEVILRCVPISNHLYFYWYRQILGQKVEFLVSFYNNEISEKSEIFDDQFSVERPDGSNFTLKIRSTKLEDSAMYFCASSEDIGGRKFTGELFFGEGSRLTVL.